The subject of this entry is one TCR beta chain. Sequencing was performed with immunoSEQ multiplex PCR; in TCRdb, only in-frame clones are kept and a portion is missing. This sample has around 86,000 clones; 90% occur once, and the top ten carry more than 7.5%. The data were taken from a study of T cell responses to AZD1222 COVID-19 vaccine. The receptor was derived from an adult in good health. The source material was peripheral blood, sampled on day 0 of AZD1222 vaccination.

The CDR3 reads CASSLKPGRQETQYF. CDR3 nucleotides: TGTGCCAGCAGCCTGAAACCGGGACGACAAGAGACCCAGTACTTC. The chain joins TRBV7-3 to TRBJ2-5; possibly TRBD1 or TRBD2 for D (5 bases each). This CDR3 has 15 residues. The germline V gene encodes CDR1 SGHTA and CDR2 FQGTGA. The V end lost 5 bases, the J end lost 2 bases, and 15 bases lay between the germline ends.